Here is one TCR beta chain with its context. This clone was picked up one time. Its antigen is currently not known. Base qualities were left out, and no much larger clone turns up one base away. This sample was taken from a study of shared clonotypes between healthy human individuals (dated by TCRdb to about 2020). Describing the broader study: A couple of women and a few men aged 18 to 49 years were included in the cohort. For each donor, CD4 naive and CD4 memory were each given three plates, CD8 naive was given two plates, and CD8 memory was given one plate. To estimate repertoire size and how much clonotypes are shared between individuals, the study performed deep sequencing of blood TCR repertoires from roughly five healthy adults. Libraries were prepared and TCR repertoires were sequenced by different laboratories using diverse techniques, in order to increase sequencing depth and limit assay-specific biases. Per donor, leukapheresis produced somewhere between about 0.9 and 10 billion PBMCs. Beyond this particular receptor, the publication reports: Pairwise subsampling indicated that sequencing depth was expected to affect the degree of clonotype sharing among donors. The small number of donors limited the genetic and exposure-history diversity represented. Sampling was restricted to blood, and TCR repertoires in tissues likely differ from the TCR repertoires found in blood. Clonotypes shared by all four sorted-subset donors showed higher generation probabilities than non-shared clonotypes. Larger estimated clonotype richness was generally found for naive subsets than for memory subsets. Rarefaction of sorted-subset datasets indicated incomplete sequencing despite the large sequencing depth. Sharing across several donors was observed for 4.5% to 6.5% of naive CD4, less than 4% of naive CD8, 2.3% of memory CD4, and about 0.4% of memory CD8 clonotypes.

Donors were healthy HIV-negative adults with no recently reported acute infections or vaccinations. All donors were Caucasian adults living in Nashville, Tennessee, USA. CD8 memory samples consisted of magnetically selected CD45RO+ cells combined with CCR7-negative CD45RA+ effector memory (TemRA) cells. Blood was obtained by leukapheresis, after which PBMCs were separated by Ficoll-Histopaque density gradient centrifugation and cryopreserved in liquid nitrogen vapor phase. Analytical flow cytometry was used to check the purity and quantity of every magnetically sorted T cell population. Genomic DNA was isolated from every sorted fraction and measured by UV absorbance on a Nanodrop 2000c. CDR3 length: 14 amino acids, cysteine to phenylalanine. Only the CDR3 DNA is retained, 42 bases long and in frame from the first base. Sequences SNHLY (CDR1) and FYNNEI (CDR2) are obtained from the germline V gene. V sheds 8 bases and J sheds 3 bases, leaving 13 bases between their ends.

TCR CDR3 regions were amplified from genomic DNA by multiplex PCR using the deep immunoSEQ assay. Extracted genomic DNA from each cell subset was distributed evenly across all wells of several immunoSEQ 96-well plates, and each plate was treated as a replicate. Each replicate PCR for sorted subsets received roughly 0.2 ug genomic DNA, equal to roughly 30,000 T cell genomes. The purified libraries were quantified using a Qubit 3.0 fluorometer, sized with a Bioanalyzer 2100, and then quantified again using the KAPA Library Quantification kit. A separate single-read 150-cycle Illumina NextSeq 550 flow cell was used to sequence each immunoSEQ 96-well plate. The authors' pipeline ran thus. Because the immunoSEQ output included only junctional sequences and no quality scores, the filtering could not be the same as the filtering used for full-length reads. Sequences were annotated with PyIR, a Python wrapper for IgBLAST v1.9, using IMGT germline references to assign V/J genes and CDR3. Reads with weak V/J assignments (E-value above 1e-6), missing CDR3, stop codons, out-of-frame junctions, or ambiguous translated residues were removed. V3J clonotypes were defined as sequences sharing the same inferred V gene, J gene, and CDR3 amino acid sequence. The percentage overlap between two repertoires was calculated by dividing the number of shared unique clonotypes by the size of the smaller repertoire. Repertoire richness was assessed with RTK rarefaction, the Chao1 estimator, and Recon v2.1 estimates of unobserved clonotypes. Generation probabilities were computed with OLGA for all TCRbeta clonotypes obtained by the gDNA method from a few donors. The immuneACCESS repertoire file appears here via TCRdb, limited to in-frame rearrangements. These files lack a portion of the clones; in checked studies, under half of the deficit traces to unresolved V genes, and the cause of the others is not known. D and trimming were read from the DNA, whereas the V and J calls and clone size are those reported in that table. Present in this sample are approximately 110,000 clones, more than 65% of which were seen just once. Roughly 25% of the sample goes to the ten largest clones.

The receptor was isolated from a young woman in good health. This chain is built from TRBV2 and TRBJ1-4, with no confident D gene call. The sample taken for sequencing was memory CD8+ T cells sorted from blood. What the cell subset or site label conveys for this sample: CD45RO+ cells pooled with CCR7-negative TemRA cells. The CDR3 reads CASFRVGSNEKLFF. The DNA sequence is as follows: TGTGCCAGCTTTCGGGTCGGGTCTAATGAAAAACTGTTTTTT.